A selection of T cell receptor beta chains follows, all from one sample in a study of OX40 agonist ivuxolimab in advanced cancers. TCRdb's table, derived via immunoSEQ multiplex PCR, lists solely in-frame clones and lacks some. Of 90,000 or so clones listed, about 91% are singletons. Sequences were derived from CD4+ or CD8+ T cells sorted from blood, sampled in a trial of the OX40 agonist ivuxolimab. Source of these receptors: an adult with an advanced solid tumor such as melanoma, head and neck, liver or kidney cancer. CDR3s include the opening cysteine and the closing phenylalanine or tryptophan. D genes are given only for firm matches. Part of the rows lack a size; the others show once, few, many or a class for expanded clones.

V: TRBV5-1; J: TRBJ2-3; length: 16; size: .; D: TRBD2; DNA: TGCGCCAGCAGCTTGGGACTAGCGGGAGTGGCAGATACGCAGTATTTT; CDR3: CASSLGLAGVADTQYF
V: TRBV5-6; J: TRBJ1-2; length: 12; size: .; D: .; DNA: TGTGCCAGCAGCTCTGGGCTACTTGGCTACACCTTC; CDR3: CASSSGLLGYTF
V: TRBV10-1; J: TRBJ2-2; length: 12; size: few; D: .; DNA: TGCGCCAGCAGTCGATGGACCGGGGAGCTGTTTTTT; CDR3: CASSRWTGELFF
V: TRBV5-6; J: TRBJ1-5; length: 15; size: once; D: .; DNA: TGTGCCAGCAGCTTTTGGGGCTCTAGCAATCAGCCCCAGCATTTT; CDR3: CASSFWGSSNQPQHF
V: TRBV7-3; J: TRBJ1-1; length: 13; size: .; D: .; DNA: TGTGCCAGCAGCCCCATGACAGGTACTGAAGCTTTCTTT; CDR3: CASSPMTGTEAFF
V: TRBV5-1; J: TRBJ2-1; length: 18; size: .; D: .; DNA: TGCGCCAGCAGCTTCTCGGGTGGCCGGCAATCCTCCTACAATGAGCAGTTCTTC; CDR3: CASSFSGGRQSSYNEQFF
V: TRBV28; J: TRBJ2-7; length: 15; size: .; D: .; DNA: TGTGCCAGCAGCCTGGGGGGATCCGACGGGAGCGAGCAGTACTTC; CDR3: CASSLGGSDGSEQYF
V: TRBV5-6; J: TRBJ2-3; length: 19; size: .; D: .; DNA: TGTGCCAGCAGCTTGGCCCCGACTAGGAAGGATACAAACACAGATACGCAGTATTTT; CDR3: CASSLAPTRKDTNTDTQYF
V: TRBV28; J: TRBJ2-7; length: 14; size: .; D: .; DNA: TGTGCCAGCAGTGTGACGTGGGCCCACCTCGAGCAGTACTTC; CDR3: CASSVTWAHLEQYF
V: TRBV7-3; J: TRBJ2-1; length: 15; size: .; D: TRBD2; DNA: TGTGCCAGCAGCCGGCTAGCGGGCGTTTACAATGAGCAGTTCTTC; CDR3: CASSRLAGVYNEQFF